The entry below describes one T cell receptor (beta chain). The sample is drawn from a study of Ad26.COV2.S vaccination and SARS-CoV-2 variants. The repertoire was sequenced with immunoSEQ multiplex PCR; TCRdb's copy has only in-frame clones and lacks some. The sample has roughly 380,000 clones, 92% seen once. This CDR3 region has 22 residues. Trimming cost V 7 bases and J 0 bases, with 31 bases left between them. CDR1 and CDR2 (germline): LNHDA, SQIVND (reference sequence). V usage is TRBV19 and J usage is TRBJ2-6; the D call may be TRBD1 or TRBD2 (8 bases each). The specimen was peripheral blood, collected after recovery from COVID-19. The sequence came from a human donor who had recovered from COVID-19. CDR3: CASTTGAGGKAGVTSGANVLTF. The CDR3 DNA reads as TGTGCCAGTACCACCGGGGCAGGGGGCAAAGCGGGGGTGACCTCTGGGGCCAACGTCCTGACTTTC. Filled out from reference TRBV19 and TRBJ2-6, the complete variable domain reads DGGITQSPKYLFRKEGQNVTLSCEQNLNHDAMYWYRQDPGQGLRLIYYSQIVNDFQKGDIAEGYSVSREKKESFPLTVTSAQKNPTAFYLCASTTGAGGKAGVTSGANVLTFGAGSRLTVL.